These 23 T cell receptor beta chains were sequenced from one sample in a study of blood T cell repertoires in COVID-19. Repertoires were generated with immunoSEQ multiplex PCR, while TCRdb's copy carries only in-frame clones and drops some. The sample comprises 250,000 or so clones, 70% to 90% of which are singletons, and approximately 4% rests with the top ten. Sequenced: PBMCs or T cells enriched from blood (not recorded which). These receptors came from a woman aged 30 to 39 with acute COVID-19.

The rearrangement joins TRBV5-4 to TRBJ1-4; 9 bases are shared with TRBD1. Looked up from germline, CDR1 is SGHNT and CDR2 is YYREEE (reference sequence). The V segment lost 0 bases and the J segment 1 base; nucleotides outside the gene matches: 1. CDR3 length: 16 amino acids. In nucleotides, the CDR3 is TGTGCCAGCAGCTTGGGACAGGGGGTAACTAATGAAAAACTGTTTTTT. It specifies CASSLGQGVTNEKLFF.

The rearrangement links TRBV27 to TRBJ2-7; 13 positions agree with TRBD2. V lost 9 bases to trimming and J lost 4 bases; unmatched junction nucleotides: 9. Germline assignment: CDR1 MNHEY and CDR2 SMNVEV (reference sequence). The CDR3 contains 15 residues. CDR3 residues: CASSGLAGPRYEQYF. CDR3 in DNA: TGTGCCAGTTCGGGACTAGCGGGACCCAGGTACGAGCAGTACTTC.

The gene calls are TRBV18 and TRBJ2-1, with TRBD2 identical over 11 bases. The V segment lost 6 bases and the J segment 9 bases; nucleotides outside the gene matches: 10. This CDR3 spans 15 amino acids. Per germline, CDR1 KGHSH and CDR2 LQKENI. The CDR3 protein is CASSQTSGTGLEQFF. CDR3 DNA sequence: TGTGCCAGCTCTCAGACTAGCGGGACAGGGCTTGAGCAGTTCTTC.

This rearrangement joins TRBV10-3 to TRBJ1-1; D unresolved. The CDR3 spans 14 residues. V was cut by 0 bases and J by 1 base, with 6 bases left in between. Per the germline V gene, CDR1 is ENHRY and CDR2 is SYGVKD. The CDR3 is CAISESEGNTEAFF. In DNA, the CDR3 is TGTGCCATCAGTGAGTCCGAGGGGAACACTGAAGCTTTCTTT.

This chain uses TRBV7-3 with TRBJ2-1; D is perhaps TRBD1 (6 bases). CDR1 is SGHTA, CDR2 FQGTGA, per germline. Trimming removed 9 bases at V and 7 bases at J, with 16 bases between. This CDR3 spans 13 amino acids. The CDR3 loop reads CASGVGARNEQFF. In nucleotides, the CDR3 is TGTGCCAGTGGCGTGGGGGCGAGGAATGAGCAGTTCTTC.

V and J are TRBV7-9 and TRBJ1-5, with 10 nucleotides matching TRBD1. With V trimmed by 1 base and J by 7 bases, 7 bases remained unmatched. The CDR3 sequence is 16 residues long. The germline V gene encodes CDR1 SEHNR and CDR2 FQNEAQ (reference sequence). DNA for the CDR3: TGTGCCAGCAGCTTAGTGGGACAGGGGTTCGGCCAGCCCCAGCATTTT. This encodes CASSLVGQGFGQPQHF.

Points on this clone: Its ends do not fully match the called genes, so a read error is possible. V gene TRBV13 combines with J gene TRBJ2-7; possible D gene TRBD1, 5 bases. Per the germline V gene, CDR1 is PRHDT and CDR2 is FYEKMQ (reference sequence). The CDR3 totals 14 residues. In nucleotides, the CDR3 is TGTGCCAGCAGTTTAGATTTAGGGGCCGCCGAGCAGTACTTC. Translated, it gives CASSLDLGAAEQYF.

This clone came up once. The chain recombines TRBV7-2 with TRBJ2-7, with D perhaps TRBD1 (5 bases). The V gene's germline CDR1 is SGHTA and CDR2 FQGNSA. This CDR3 region has 15 residues. V was trimmed by 1 base and J by 0 bases, leaving 10 bases between them. CDR3 sequence: CASSLVLTDSYEQYF. In nucleotides, the CDR3 is TGTGCCAGCAGCTTAGTTCTGACAGACTCCTACGAGCAGTACTTC.

The rearrangement joins TRBV28 to TRBJ2-1; 10 bases fit TRBD2. From germline, CDR1 is MDHEN and CDR2 SYDVKM. This CDR3 spans 19 amino acids. J gave up 1 base and V 5 bases, and 14 bases lay outside the gene matches. CDR3: CASSPPRTSGCSSYNEQFF. CDR3 in DNA: TGTGCCAGCAGTCCACCTAGGACTAGCGGTTGTTCTTCCTACAATGAGCAGTTCTTC.

This chain links TRBV4-3 with TRBJ1-6, with D possibly being TRBD1 (6 bases). Germline V gene lookup returns CDR1 LGHNA and CDR2 YSLEER. The CDR3 sequence is 16 residues long. Trimming took off 0 bases at V and 9 bases at J, with 15 bases between the two ends. Here the CDR3 DNA reads TGCGCCAGCAGCCAAGAGGGGAGGGGGGGCCGTTCACCCCTCCACTTT. Its protein is CASSQEGRGGRSPLHF.

The V gene is TRBV2, the J gene TRBJ2-6; D gene uncertain. Trimming left V 8 bases short and J 4 bases short, with 9 bases between. The length of the CDR3 is 13 residues. Germline assignment: CDR1 SNHLY and CDR2 FYNNEI. The CDR3 loop reads CASWYSGANVLTF. DNA for the CDR3: TGTGCCAGCTGGTACTCGGGGGCCAACGTCCTGACTTTC.

This clone appeared a single time. The chain couples TRBV11-2 to TRBJ2-6; D gene unclear. The V and J ends lost 5 bases and 0 bases respectively, with 20 bases between them. CDR3 length: 19 residues. Germline-derived CDR1 and CDR2 are SGHAT and FQNNGV. CDR3 DNA sequence: TGTGCCAGCAGCCCGGCTCTAACCTTTGGGCCCTCTGGGGCCAACGTCCTGACTTTC. It specifies CASSPALTFGPSGANVLTF.

This chain joins TRBV27 and TRBJ2-2; the D gene is possibly TRBD2 (6 bases). Germline CDR1 and CDR2: MNHEY and SMNVEV (reference sequence). The CDR3 consists of 14 residues. V dropped 6 bases and J dropped 4 bases, with 12 bases sitting between them. The CDR3 DNA reads as TGTGCCAGCAGAGGAGGGTCGGGCACCGGGGAGCTGTTTTTT. Translated: CASRGGSGTGELFF.

The rearrangement joins TRBV28 to TRBJ2-3; D gene uncertain. Trimming took 6 bases from V and 4 from J, leaving 8 bases between them. Germline V lookup: CDR1 MDHEN, CDR2 SYDVKM. CDR3 length equals 12 residues. CDR3 DNA sequence: TGTGCCAGCAGCCCTCAGGCAGATACGCAGTATTTT. As protein: CASSPQADTQYF. Looking up the rest from reference TRBV28 and TRBJ2-3 gives the full variable domain: DVKVTQSSRYLVKRTGEKVFLECVQDMDHENMFWYRQDPGLGLRLIYFSYDVKMKEKGDIPEGYSVSREKKERFSLILESASTNQTSMYLCASSPQADTQYFGPGTRLTVL.

This chain links TRBV4-3 with TRBJ1-4, with 9 positions matching TRBD1. Trimming at V came to 4 bases and at J to 8 bases, leaving 2 bases not matched to a gene. Germline values: CDR1 LGHNA, CDR2 YSLEER. The CDR3 runs to 13 residues. In DNA, the CDR3 is TGCGCCAGCAGCCGACAGGGGGGGGAAAAACTGTTTTTT. Its protein product is CASSRQGGEKLFF.

In nucleotides, the CDR3 is TGTGCCAGCAGCCCCCCGACAGTTCAAGAGACCCAGTACTTC. Translating gives CASSPPTVQETQYF. This sequence joins TRBV9 and TRBJ2-5, with D possibly being TRBD1 (5 bases). The CDR3 is made up of 14 amino acids. The ends were cut back, 4 bases at V and 2 bases at J, with 12 bases in the middle. Germline assignment: CDR1 SGDLS and CDR2 YYNGEE.

The J gene is TRBJ2-1, the V gene TRBV28; the D is unclear. The CDR3 contains 15 residues. V was shortened by 1 base and J by 2 bases, with 9 bases between the two germline ends. Germline values: CDR1 MDHEN, CDR2 SYDVKM. The CDR3, as DNA: TGTGCCAGCAGTTTATCTCTGAGCGCCTACAATGAGCAGTTCTTC. Protein: CASSLSLSAYNEQFF.

J is TRBJ2-1 and V is TRBV4-1, with unresolved D. CDR1 and CDR2 from the germline V gene are MGHRA and YSYEKL. The CDR3 length is 16 residues. Trimming cost V 0 bases and J 10 bases, with 19 bases left between them. CDR3: CASSQESTPLIIEQFF. The CDR3, as DNA: TGCGCCAGCAGCCAAGAATCTACCCCTTTAATTATCGAGCAGTTCTTC.

The V gene is TRBV24-1, the J gene TRBJ2-1, with TRBD2 matching over 7 bases. The germline gives CDR1 KGHDR, CDR2 SFDVKD. The CDR3 spans 16 residues. J was trimmed by 6 bases and V by 3 bases; bases with no gene match: 10. CDR3 coding DNA: TGTGCCACCAGTGATCACGGACTAGAACGGTTCAATGAGCAGTTCTTC. Translated: CATSDHGLERFNEQFF.

The chain employs TRBV7-8 and TRBJ1-4, with TRBD1 identical over 7 bases. The CDR3 has 15 amino acids. Per germline, CDR1 SGHVS and CDR2 FQNEAQ. The V gene end was trimmed by 5 bases and the J gene end by 5 bases; junction bases not matched to a gene: 8. This chain's CDR3 is CASSDPGQLNEKLFF. CDR3 DNA: TGTGCCAGCAGCGACCCGGGACAGCTAAATGAAAAACTGTTTTTT.

The rearrangement links TRBV7-2 to TRBJ2-2; 9 nucleotides agree with TRBD1. The J segment lost 4 bases and the V segment lost 3 bases, leaving 3 bases of the junction unmatched. Germline CDR1 is SGHTA and CDR2 is FQGNSA. This CDR3 contains 15 residues. DNA for the CDR3: TGTGCCAGCAGCTTTCGACAGGGGGGCACCGGGGAGCTGTTTTTT. It yields the protein CASSFRQGGTGELFF.

The DNA for the CDR3 is TGTGCCAGCACTCCGGGGCGGGACGGAGTTACGCAGTATTTT. Encoded protein: CASTPGRDGVTQYF. This rearrangement joins TRBV6-5 to TRBJ2-3; possibly TRBD2 for D (6 bases). This CDR3 comprises 14 residues. Per the germline V gene, CDR1 is MNHEY and CDR2 is SVGAGI. Trimming removed 7 bases at V and 8 bases at J, with 19 bases between.

The J gene is TRBJ2-1, the V gene TRBV27, with D tentatively TRBD2 (6 bases). Looked up from germline, CDR1 is MNHEY and CDR2 is SMNVEV (reference sequence). The V end was cut by 0 bases, the J end by 0 bases, with 12 bases between. CDR3 size: 17 residues. The CDR3 here is CASSLSWGELSYNEQFF. The CDR3, as DNA: TGTGCCAGCAGTTTATCGTGGGGGGAGCTCTCCTACAATGAGCAGTTCTTC.